The sequence of this T cell receptor (beta chain) was determined in a study of cytomegalovirus exposure and HLA in healthy donors. Regarding the study as a whole: It was likely that a cluster of highly shared sequence variants was a sequencing artifact.

This CDR3 has 14 residues. As concerns this clone: What it recognizes is unknown.

Vbeta (60) and Jbeta (13) primers were used in the PCR. The repertoire was sequenced with immunoSEQ multiplex PCR; TCRdb's copy has only in-frame clones and lacks some. The table shows over 200,000 clones, with 70% to 80% occurring only once. Sequencing used PBMCs. The rearrangement joins TRBV1 to TRBJ2-1; TRBD1, the table's D call, lacks a check against the DNA. TRBV1 has pseudogene status. The origin of this receptor is a male donor in good health and CMV-seronegative. CDR3 DNA: TGCACCAGGGCCCGGGACAGGGAAGCAAATGAGCAGTTCTTC. Translating gives CTRARDREANEQFF.